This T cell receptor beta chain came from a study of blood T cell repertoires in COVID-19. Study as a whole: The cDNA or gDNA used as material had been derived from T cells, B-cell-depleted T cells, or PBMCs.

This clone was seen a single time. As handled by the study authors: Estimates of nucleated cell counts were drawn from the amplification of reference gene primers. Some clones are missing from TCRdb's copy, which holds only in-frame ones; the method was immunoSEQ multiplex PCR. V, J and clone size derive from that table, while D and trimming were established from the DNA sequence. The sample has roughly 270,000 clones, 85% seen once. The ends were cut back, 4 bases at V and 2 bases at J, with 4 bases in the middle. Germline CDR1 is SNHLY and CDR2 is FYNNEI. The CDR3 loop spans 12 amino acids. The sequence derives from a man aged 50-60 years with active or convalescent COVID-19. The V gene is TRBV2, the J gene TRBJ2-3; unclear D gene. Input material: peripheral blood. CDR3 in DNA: TGTGCCAGCAGTGCCTTCACAGATACGCAGTATTTT. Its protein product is CASSAFTDTQYF. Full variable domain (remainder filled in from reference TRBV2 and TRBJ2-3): EPEVTQTPSHQVTQMGQEVILRCVPISNHLYFYWYRQILGQKVEFLVSFYNNEISEKSEIFDDQFSVERPDGSNFTLKIRSTKLEDSAMYFCASSAFTDTQYFGPGTRLTVL.